Ten or more counts support the clone carrying this T cell receptor (beta chain). Using genomic DNA as the template, TCR beta VDJ and CDR3 profiling was carried out. TCRdb independently ran MiXCR on the reads; one entry per CDR3 protein. The sample lists some 120,000 distinct CDR3 sequences, 45% to 60% occurring once. This entry comes from a study of CD8+CD57+ T cells in acquired aplastic anemia. Patients picked for sequencing had shown CD8+CD57+ cell expansion detected by flow cytometry. Patients uniformly had severe acquired aplastic anemia. Germline values: CDR1 ENHRY, CDR2 SYGVKD. The CDR3 loop spans 12 amino acids. The V gene lost 6 bases and the J gene lost 8 bases, with 11 bases spanning the gap.

The sequenced sample consisted of sorted CD4+, CD8+, or CD8+CD57+ T cells (not recorded which) from PBMCs. The clonotype comes from a human donor with aplastic anemia. The chain couples TRBV10-3 to TRBJ2-1, with D maybe TRBD2 (6 bases). CDR3 nucleotide sequence: TGTGCCATCAGGATTCCGGGGGATGAGCAGTTCTTC. Its translation: CAIRIPGDEQFF.